The entry below gives a single TCR beta chain sequence along with its context. Its antigen is undetermined. No conserved phenylalanine or tryptophan ends this CDR3, so it is likely a read error. It is unclear where the CDR3 begins or ends on the DNA, so no DNA is shown, and the CDR3 is as TCRdb lists it. This specimen belongs to a study of T cell responses to AZD1222 COVID-19 vaccine. Study-level points and caveats: Donor demographics were predominantly white British with a female majority; clonal diversity may be underestimated. Repertoires were sampled only after the peak T cell response. The study found Spike-specific TCR breadth and depth rose after two AZD1222 doses. Vaccine-related CD4 TCRs covered spike, predominating at 160-218 and 743-854.

Germline CDR1 SGHDT, CDR2 YYEEEE. The CDR3 has 9 amino acids, counting both end residues. Profiled with immunoSEQ multiplex PCR; TCRdb holds only in-frame clones, not every one. The data contain about 140,000 clones, around 90% of them singletons. This material consisted of peripheral blood, taken on day 0 of AZD1222 vaccination. The chain has TRBV5-6 and TRBJ1-1; the table names TRBD1, a call not compared with the DNA. The TCR comes from an adult in good health. The CDR3: CASSLASDK.